This T cell receptor (beta chain) comes out of a study of blood T cell repertoires in COVID-19. On the study more broadly: PBMCs, B-cell-depleted T cells, or T cells provided the cDNA or gDNA that made up the material.

V was shortened by 3 bases and J by 2 bases, with 15 bases between the two germline ends. This CDR3 comprises 15 residues. Germline values: CDR1 SGDLS, CDR2 YYNGEE. Profiled with immunoSEQ multiplex PCR; TCRdb holds only in-frame clones, not every one. The sample contains about 250,000 clones, roughly 87% of which appear only once. The receptor was isolated from a woman aged 25-40 years with acute or convalescent COVID-19. This chain joins TRBV9 and TRBJ2-7, with D possibly being TRBD1 (5 bases). What was sequenced was peripheral blood. CDR3 DNA sequence: TGTGCCAGCAGCGGCGGACACTCGAGGCCCTACGAGCAGTACTTC. Residues: CASSGGHSRPYEQYF.